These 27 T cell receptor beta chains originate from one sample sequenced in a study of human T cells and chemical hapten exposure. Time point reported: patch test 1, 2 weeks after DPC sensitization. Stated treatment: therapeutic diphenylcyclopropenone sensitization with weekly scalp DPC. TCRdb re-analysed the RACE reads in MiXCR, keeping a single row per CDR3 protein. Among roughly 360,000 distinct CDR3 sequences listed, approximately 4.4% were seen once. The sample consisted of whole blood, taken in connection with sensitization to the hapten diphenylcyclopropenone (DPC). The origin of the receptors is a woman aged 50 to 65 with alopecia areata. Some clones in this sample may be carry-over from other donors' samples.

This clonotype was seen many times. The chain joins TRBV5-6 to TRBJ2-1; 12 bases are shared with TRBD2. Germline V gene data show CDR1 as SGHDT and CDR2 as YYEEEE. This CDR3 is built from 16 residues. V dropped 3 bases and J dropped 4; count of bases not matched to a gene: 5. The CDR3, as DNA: TGTGCCAGCAGCTCGAATGGACTAGCGGGGTACAATGAGCAGTTCTTC. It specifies CASSSNGLAGYNEQFF.

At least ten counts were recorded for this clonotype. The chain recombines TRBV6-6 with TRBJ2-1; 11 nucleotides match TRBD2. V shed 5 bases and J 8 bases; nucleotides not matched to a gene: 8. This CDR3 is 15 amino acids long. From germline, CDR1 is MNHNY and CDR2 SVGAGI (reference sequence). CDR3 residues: CASSTRGSGGDEQFF. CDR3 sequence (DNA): TGTGCCAGCAGTACCCGGGGTAGCGGGGGGGATGAGCAGTTCTTC.

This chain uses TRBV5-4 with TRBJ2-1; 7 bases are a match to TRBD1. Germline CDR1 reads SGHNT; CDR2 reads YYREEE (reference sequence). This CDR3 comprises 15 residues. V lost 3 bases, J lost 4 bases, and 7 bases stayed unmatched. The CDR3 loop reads CASSSGMDRYNEQFF. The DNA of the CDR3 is TGTGCCAGCAGCTCGGGAATGGACAGGTACAATGAGCAGTTCTTC.

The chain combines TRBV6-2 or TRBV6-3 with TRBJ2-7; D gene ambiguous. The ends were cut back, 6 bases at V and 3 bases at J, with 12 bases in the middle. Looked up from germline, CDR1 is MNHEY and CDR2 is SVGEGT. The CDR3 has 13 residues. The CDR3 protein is CASSSLQDYEQYF. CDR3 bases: TGTGCCAGCAGCTCCCTCCAAGACTACGAGCAGTACTTC.

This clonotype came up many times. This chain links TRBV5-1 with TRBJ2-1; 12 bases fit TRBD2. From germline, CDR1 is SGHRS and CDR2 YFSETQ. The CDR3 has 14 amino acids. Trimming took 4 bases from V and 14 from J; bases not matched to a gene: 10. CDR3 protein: CASSGGLAGVREFF. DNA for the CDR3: TGCGCCAGCAGCGGGGGACTAGCGGGCGTACGGGAGTTCTTC.

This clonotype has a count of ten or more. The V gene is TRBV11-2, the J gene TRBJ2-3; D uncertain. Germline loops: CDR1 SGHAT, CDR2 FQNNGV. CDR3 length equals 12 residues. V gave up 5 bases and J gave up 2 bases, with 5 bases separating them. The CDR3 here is CASSPITDTQYF. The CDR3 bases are TGTGCCAGCAGCCCAATCACAGATACGCAGTATTTT.

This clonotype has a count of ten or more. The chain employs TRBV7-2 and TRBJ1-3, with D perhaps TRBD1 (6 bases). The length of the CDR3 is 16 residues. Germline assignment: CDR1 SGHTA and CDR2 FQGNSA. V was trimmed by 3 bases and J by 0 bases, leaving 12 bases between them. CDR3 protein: CASSFRGGSSGNTIYF. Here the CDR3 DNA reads TGTGCCAGCAGCTTCCGGGGGGGCAGCTCTGGAAACACCATATATTTT.

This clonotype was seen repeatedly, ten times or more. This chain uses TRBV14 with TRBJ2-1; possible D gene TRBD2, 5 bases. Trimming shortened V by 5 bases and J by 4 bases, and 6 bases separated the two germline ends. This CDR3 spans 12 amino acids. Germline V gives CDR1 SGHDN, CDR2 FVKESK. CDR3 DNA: TGTGCCAGCAGCAAGCGGTACAATGAGCAGTTCTTC. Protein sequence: CASSKRYNEQFF.

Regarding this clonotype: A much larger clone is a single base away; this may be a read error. This CDR3 reads CASSVQGAYYGYTF. The CDR3 region has the DNA TGTGCCAGCAGCGTACAGGGGGCGTACTATGGCTACACCTTC. The rearrangement links TRBV9 to TRBJ1-2, with 8 bases lining up with TRBD1. The CDR3 consists of 14 residues. V lost 1 base to trimming and J lost 3 bases; unmatched junction nucleotides: 2. Germline-derived CDR1 and CDR2 are SGDLS and YYNGEE.

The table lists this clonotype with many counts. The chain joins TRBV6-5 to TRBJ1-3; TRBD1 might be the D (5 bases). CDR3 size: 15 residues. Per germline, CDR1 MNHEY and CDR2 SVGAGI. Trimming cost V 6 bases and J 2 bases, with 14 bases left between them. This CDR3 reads CASSPDQGPGNTIYF. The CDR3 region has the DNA TGTGCCAGCAGCCCCGATCAGGGTCCTGGAAACACCATATATTTT.

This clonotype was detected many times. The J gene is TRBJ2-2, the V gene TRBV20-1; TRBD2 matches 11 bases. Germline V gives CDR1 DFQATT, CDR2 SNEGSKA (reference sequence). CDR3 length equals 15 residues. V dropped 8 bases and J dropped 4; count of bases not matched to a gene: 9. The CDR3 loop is CSIRTSGSVTGELFF. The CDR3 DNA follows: TGCAGTATACGCACTAGCGGGAGCGTCACCGGGGAGCTGTTTTTT.

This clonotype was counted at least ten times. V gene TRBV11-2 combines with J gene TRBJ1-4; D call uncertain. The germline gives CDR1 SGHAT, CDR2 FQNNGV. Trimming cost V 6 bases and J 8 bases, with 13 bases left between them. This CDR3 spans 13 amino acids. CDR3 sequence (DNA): TGTGCCAGCAGGTTCCCGGGCGAGGAAAAACTGTTTTTT. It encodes CASRFPGEEKLFF.

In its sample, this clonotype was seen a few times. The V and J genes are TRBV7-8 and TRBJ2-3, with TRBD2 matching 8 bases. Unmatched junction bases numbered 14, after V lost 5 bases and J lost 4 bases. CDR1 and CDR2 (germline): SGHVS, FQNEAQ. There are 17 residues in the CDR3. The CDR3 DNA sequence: TGTGCCAGCAGCCCTGGTTGGGGAGCGGGAGTCTCAGATACGCAGTATTTT. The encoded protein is CASSPGWGAGVSDTQYF.

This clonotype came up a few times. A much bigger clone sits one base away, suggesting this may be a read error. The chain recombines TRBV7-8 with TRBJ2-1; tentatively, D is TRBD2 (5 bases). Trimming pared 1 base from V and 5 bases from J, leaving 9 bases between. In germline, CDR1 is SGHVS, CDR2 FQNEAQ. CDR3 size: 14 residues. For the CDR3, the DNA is TGTGCCAGCAGCTTAGTAACCGGGGACAATGAGCAGTTCTTC. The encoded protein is CASSLVTGDNEQFF.

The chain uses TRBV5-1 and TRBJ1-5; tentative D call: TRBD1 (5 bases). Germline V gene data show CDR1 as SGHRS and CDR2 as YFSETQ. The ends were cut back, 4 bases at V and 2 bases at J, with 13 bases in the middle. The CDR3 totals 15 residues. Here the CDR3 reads CASSRGEGGNQPQHF. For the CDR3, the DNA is TGCGCCAGCAGCCGAGGGGAGGGCGGCAATCAGCCCCAGCATTTT. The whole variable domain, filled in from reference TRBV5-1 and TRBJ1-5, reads KAGVTQTPRYLIKTRGQQVTLSCSPISGHRSVSWYQQTPGQGLQFLFEYFSETQRNKGNFPGRFSGRQFSNSRSEMNVSTLELGDSALYLCASSRGEGGNQPQHFGDGTRLSIL.

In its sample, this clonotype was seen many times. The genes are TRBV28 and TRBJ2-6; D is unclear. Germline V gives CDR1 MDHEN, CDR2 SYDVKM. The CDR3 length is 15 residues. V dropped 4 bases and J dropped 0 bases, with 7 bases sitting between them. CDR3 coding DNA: TGTGCCAGCAGTTCCGGGCGCTCTGGGGCCAACGTCCTGACTTTC. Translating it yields CASSSGRSGANVLTF.

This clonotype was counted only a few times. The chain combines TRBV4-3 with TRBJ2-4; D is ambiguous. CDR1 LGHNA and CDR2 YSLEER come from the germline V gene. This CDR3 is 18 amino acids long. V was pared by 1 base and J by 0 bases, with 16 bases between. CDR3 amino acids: CASSQGPSDFLAKNIQYF. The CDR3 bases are TGCGCCAGCAGCCAAGGTCCGTCAGACTTTCTAGCCAAAAACATTCAGTACTTC.

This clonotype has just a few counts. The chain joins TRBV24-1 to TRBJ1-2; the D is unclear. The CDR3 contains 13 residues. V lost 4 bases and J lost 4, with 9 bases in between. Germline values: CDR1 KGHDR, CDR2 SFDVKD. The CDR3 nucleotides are TGTGCCACCAGTGACGGGTTCGGCTATGGCTACACCTTC. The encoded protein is CATSDGFGYGYTF.

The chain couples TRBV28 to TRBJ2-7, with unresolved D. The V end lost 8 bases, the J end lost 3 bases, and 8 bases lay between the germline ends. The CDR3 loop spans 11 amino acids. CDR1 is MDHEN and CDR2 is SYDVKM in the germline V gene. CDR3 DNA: TGTGCCAGCGGCCGCGACTACGAGCAGTACTTC. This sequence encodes CASGRDYEQYF.

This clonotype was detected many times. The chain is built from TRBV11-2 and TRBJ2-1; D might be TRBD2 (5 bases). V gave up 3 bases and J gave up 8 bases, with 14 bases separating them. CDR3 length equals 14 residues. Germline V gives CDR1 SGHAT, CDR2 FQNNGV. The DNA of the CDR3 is TGTGCCAGCAGCTTCGGACTCCCTGGGGATGAGCAGTTCTTC. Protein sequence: CASSFGLPGDEQFF.

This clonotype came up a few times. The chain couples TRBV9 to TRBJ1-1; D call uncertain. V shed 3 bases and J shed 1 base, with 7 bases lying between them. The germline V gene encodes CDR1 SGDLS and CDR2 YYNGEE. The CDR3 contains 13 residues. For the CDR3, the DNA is TGTGCCAGCAGCGCCCACTCGAACACTGAAGCTTTCTTT. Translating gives CASSAHSNTEAFF.

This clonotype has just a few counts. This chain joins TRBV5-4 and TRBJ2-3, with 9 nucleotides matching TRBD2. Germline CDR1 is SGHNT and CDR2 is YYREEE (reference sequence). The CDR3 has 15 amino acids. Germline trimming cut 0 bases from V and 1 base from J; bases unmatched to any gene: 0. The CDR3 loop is CASSLERGGTDTQYF. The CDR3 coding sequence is TGTGCCAGCAGCTTGGAGCGGGGGGGCACAGATACGCAGTATTTT.

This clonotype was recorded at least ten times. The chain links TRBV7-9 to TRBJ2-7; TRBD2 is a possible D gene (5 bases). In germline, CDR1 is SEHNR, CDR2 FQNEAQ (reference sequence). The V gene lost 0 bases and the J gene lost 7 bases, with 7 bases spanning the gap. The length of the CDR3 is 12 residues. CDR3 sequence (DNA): TGTGCCAGCAGCTTAGCGTGGAGGGAGCAGTACTTC. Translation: CASSLAWREQYF. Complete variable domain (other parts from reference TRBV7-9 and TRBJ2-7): DTGVSQNPRHKITKRGQNVTFRCDPISEHNRLYWYRQTLGQGPEFLTYFQNEAQLEKSRLLSDRFSAERPKGSFSTLEIQRTEQGDSAMYLCASSLAWREQYFGPGTRLTVT.

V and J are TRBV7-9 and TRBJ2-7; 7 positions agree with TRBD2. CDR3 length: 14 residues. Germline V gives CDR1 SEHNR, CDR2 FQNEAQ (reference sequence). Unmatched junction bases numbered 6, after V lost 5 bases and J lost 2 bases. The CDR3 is CASSEVGGAYEQYF. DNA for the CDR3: TGTGCCAGCAGCGAAGTGGGGGGGGCCTACGAGCAGTACTTC.

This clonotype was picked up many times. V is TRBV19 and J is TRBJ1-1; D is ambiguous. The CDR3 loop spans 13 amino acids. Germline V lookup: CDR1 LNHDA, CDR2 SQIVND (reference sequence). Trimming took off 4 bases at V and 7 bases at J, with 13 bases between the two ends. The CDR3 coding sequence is TGTGCCAGTAGTAACCGGGCCCATCATGAAGCTTTCTTT. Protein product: CASSNRAHHEAFF.

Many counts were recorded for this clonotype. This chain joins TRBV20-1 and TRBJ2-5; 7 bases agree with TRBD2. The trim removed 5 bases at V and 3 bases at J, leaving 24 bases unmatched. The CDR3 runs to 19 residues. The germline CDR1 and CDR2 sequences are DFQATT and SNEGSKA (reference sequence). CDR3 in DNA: TGCAGTGCTCCAGGCTGGGAGGGGACGGAAGGATGGTTTGAAGAGACCCAGTACTTC. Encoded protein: CSAPGWEGTEGWFEETQYF.

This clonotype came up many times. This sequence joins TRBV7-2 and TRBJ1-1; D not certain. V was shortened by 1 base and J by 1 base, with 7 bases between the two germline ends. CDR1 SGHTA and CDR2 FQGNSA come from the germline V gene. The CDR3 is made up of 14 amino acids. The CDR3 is CASSLGRRNTEAFF. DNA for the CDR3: TGTGCCAGCAGCTTAGGACGGAGGAACACTGAAGCTTTCTTT.